One sample yielded the 22 T cell receptor beta chains listed below, sequenced in a study of blood T cell repertoires in COVID-19. This table comes from immunoSEQ multiplex PCR, and its TCRdb copy is limited to in-frame clones, with some not included. The data contain about 140,000 clones, over 60% of them seen just once; the ten biggest clones take up more than 8.5%. The specimen sequenced was peripheral blood. All receptors derive from a woman aged 45-65 years with active or convalescent COVID-19.

This clone was recorded a few times. The genes are TRBV4-2 and TRBJ2-1; TRBD2 agrees at 9 bases. The CDR3 is made up of 16 amino acids. The trim removed 1 base at V and 2 bases at J, leaving 3 bases unmatched. Germline-derived CDR1 and CDR2 are LGHNA and YNFKEQ. This CDR3 reads CASSQAPSGAYNEQFF. Here the CDR3 DNA reads TGTGCCAGCAGCCAAGCTCCTAGCGGGGCCTACAATGAGCAGTTCTTC.

The rearrangement joins TRBV6-5 to TRBJ1-5, with D uncertain. Germline CDR1 and CDR2: MNHEY and SVGAGI. Trimming stripped 6 bases from V and 0 bases from J, with 9 bases between. The CDR3 loop spans 14 amino acids. CDR3 sequence (DNA): TGTGCCAGCAGGGCAGGTTATAGCAATCAGCCCCAGCATTTT. Translating it yields CASRAGYSNQPQHF.

This clone was seen only a few times. This sequence joins TRBV24-1 and TRBJ2-1, with 14 bases lining up with TRBD2. V dropped 1 base and J dropped 8; count of bases not matched to a gene: 3. CDR3 size: 16 residues. Germline CDR1 reads KGHDR; CDR2 reads SFDVKD. The CDR3 DNA follows: TGTGCCACCAGTGATTTAGGGACTAGCGGGAGAGATGAGCAGTTCTTC. As protein: CATSDLGTSGRDEQFF.

The chain employs TRBV6-2 or TRBV6-3 and TRBJ1-4; perhaps TRBD1 as D (6 bases). In germline, CDR1 is MNHEY, CDR2 SVGEGT. Trimming took off 4 bases at V and 8 bases at J, with 17 bases between the two ends. The CDR3 contains 15 residues. The CDR3 here is CASSSLSGASEKLFF. CDR3 nucleotides: TGTGCCAGCAGTTCTTTGTCAGGGGCTTCGGAAAAACTGTTTTTT.

The chain has TRBV25-1 and TRBJ2-1; 8 bases map to TRBD2. CDR3 length: 15 amino acids. Germline V gene data show CDR1 as MGHDK and CDR2 as SYGVNS. V lost 5 bases, J lost 0 bases, and 3 bases stayed unmatched. The CDR3 region is CASSLSGSSYNEQFF. The CDR3 region has the DNA TGTGCCAGCAGTCTAAGCGGGAGCTCCTACAATGAGCAGTTCTTC. Combining the CDR3 with reference TRBV25-1 and TRBJ2-1 gives the whole variable domain EADIYQTPRYLVIGTGKKITLECSQTMGHDKMYWYQQDPGMELHLIHYSYGVNSTEKGDLSSESTVSRIRTEHFPLTLESARPSHTSQYLCASSLSGSSYNEQFFGPGTRLTVL.

In this sample, this clone turned up a few times. The rearrangement links TRBV5-6 to TRBJ2-5, with 7 bases aligning to TRBD2. The CDR3 spans 15 residues. V lost 2 bases to trimming and J lost 2 bases; unmatched junction nucleotides: 6. Germline V gene lookup returns CDR1 SGHDT and CDR2 YYEEEE. This CDR3 is CASSLLTSRQETQYF. The CDR3 DNA reads TGTGCCAGCAGCTTACTGACTAGCAGACAAGAGACCCAGTACTTC.

The chain employs TRBV7-9 and TRBJ1-1; no clear D gene. Germline values: CDR1 SEHNR, CDR2 FQNEAQ (reference sequence). The CDR3 is 15 amino acids. V was trimmed by 2 bases and J by 2 bases, leaving 12 bases between them. The CDR3 coding sequence is TGTGCCAGCAGCTTATTTGCCCTAGGAAACACTGAAGCTTTCTTT. It encodes CASSLFALGNTEAFF.

The chain joins TRBV4-2 to TRBJ1-6, with a possible D match to TRBD1 (6 bases). Germline CDR1 LGHNA, CDR2 YNFKEQ. Trimming removed 0 bases from V and 8 bases from J, with 23 bases in between. The CDR3 sequence is 19 residues long. CDR3: CASSQDPAHFTGRDSPLHF. DNA of the CDR3: TGTGCCAGCAGCCAAGATCCCGCCCACTTTACAGGGAGAGATTCACCCCTCCACTTT.

The chain uses TRBV18 and TRBJ1-2; perhaps TRBD1 as D (6 bases). The germline V gene has CDR1 KGHSH and CDR2 LQKENI. V was trimmed by 2 bases and J by 1 base, leaving 11 bases between them. The CDR3 covers 15 residues. DNA for the CDR3: TGTGCCAGCTCACCAAGGACAGATGATAACTATGGCTACACCTTC. Its protein is CASSPRTDDNYGYTF.

The genes are TRBV11-2 and TRBJ2-1; D ambiguous. The CDR3 runs to 18 residues. Trimming cost V 1 base and J 0 bases, with 16 bases left between them. Germline values: CDR1 SGHAT, CDR2 FQNNGV. Here the CDR3 reads CASSLVSRLQSSYNEQFF. In nucleotides, the CDR3 is TGTGCCAGCAGCTTAGTTTCCAGGCTCCAGAGCTCCTACAATGAGCAGTTCTTC.

V gene TRBV14 combines with J gene TRBJ2-3; TRBD2 is a possible D gene (6 bases). Trimming removed 4 bases from V and 6 bases from J, with 14 bases in between. Germline V lookup: CDR1 SGHDN, CDR2 FVKESK. The length of the CDR3 is 14 residues. The CDR3 DNA sequence: TGTGCCAGCAGCCTAGGGACTCTCCCCGATACGCAGTATTTT. Protein sequence: CASSLGTLPDTQYF.

The rearrangement links TRBV15 to TRBJ1-1; a weak D match, TRBD1 (5 bases). V lost 3 bases and J lost 4, with 18 bases in between. There are 16 residues in the CDR3. Germline values: CDR1 LNHNV, CDR2 YYDKDF (reference sequence). The CDR3 protein is CATSRHSGGTGTEAFF. The CDR3 nucleotides are TGTGCCACCAGCAGGCATAGCGGGGGAACGGGCACTGAAGCTTTCTTT.

The chain carries TRBV18 and TRBJ1-2; 9 bases match TRBD1. V gave up 3 bases and J gave up 4 bases; unmatched junction bases: 3. The CDR3 extends over 14 amino acids. Germline values: CDR1 KGHSH, CDR2 LQKENI. CDR3 bases: TGTGCCAGCTCACCGGGACAGGGTGGCTATGGCTACACCTTC. This encodes CASSPGQGGYGYTF.

This chain connects TRBV4-3 to TRBJ2-7; 7 positions agree with TRBD1. The ends lost 4 bases at V and 0 bases at J; junction bases unmatched: 12. The germline V gene has CDR1 LGHNA and CDR2 YSLEER. The CDR3 consists of 17 residues. In DNA form, the CDR3 reads TGCGCCAGCAGCCGAACCAGGGGGACACGGAGCTCCTACGAGCAGTACTTC. Amino acid sequence: CASSRTRGTRSSYEQYF.

The chain recombines TRBV28 with TRBJ2-1; 9 bases match TRBD1. The ends lost 6 bases at V and 4 bases at J; junction bases unmatched: 7. The CDR3 covers 15 residues. Germline V CDR1 and CDR2: MDHEN, SYDVKM. This CDR3 reads CASSLGQGRYNEQFF. For the CDR3, the DNA is TGTGCCAGCAGCCTTGGACAGGGGAGGTACAATGAGCAGTTCTTC.

This clone was recorded only once. The chain has TRBV5-5 and TRBJ2-5; D uncertain. CDR1 and CDR2 (germline): SGHKS, YYEKEE (reference sequence). This CDR3 has 15 amino acids. Trimming took off 0 bases at V and 5 bases at J, with 14 bases between the two ends. In DNA, the CDR3 is TGTGCCAGCAGCTTGGGTGCCTTTGAGTTGGAGACCCAGTACTTC. Protein product: CASSLGAFELETQYF.

The chain joins TRBV6-1 to TRBJ1-5; the D is unclear. The germline CDR1 and CDR2 sequences are MNHNS and SASEGT. There are 14 residues in the CDR3. V lost 1 base and J lost 5, with 9 bases in between. CDR3: CASSEVGVDQPQHF. CDR3 DNA sequence: TGTGCCAGCAGTGAAGTCGGGGTTGATCAGCCCCAGCATTTT.

The gene calls are TRBV6-5 and TRBJ2-5, with D possibly TRBD2 on 5 matching bases. The CDR3 totals 15 residues. Germline CDR1 and CDR2: MNHEY and SVGAGI. V lost 6 bases and J lost 5, with 19 bases in between. This CDR3 is CASSLLFTRRETQYF. CDR3 DNA sequence: TGTGCCAGCAGCCTACTCTTCACGAGGAGGGAGACCCAGTACTTC.

V gene TRBV28 combines with J gene TRBJ2-7, with no clear D. From germline, CDR1 is MDHEN and CDR2 SYDVKM. This CDR3 is 11 amino acids long. Trimming removed 5 bases from V and 2 bases from J, with 4 bases in between. The CDR3 DNA reads TGTGCCAGCAGTCTTACCTACGAGCAGTACTTC. Encoded protein: CASSLTYEQYF.

The chain uses TRBV2 and TRBJ2-1; 11 bases map to TRBD2. With 6 bases clipped from V and 4 bases from J, the junction kept 5 bases outside the gene matches. The germline CDR1 and CDR2 sequences are SNHLY and FYNNEI. The CDR3 contains 15 residues. CDR3: CASRPLAGGYNEQFF. CDR3 coding DNA: TGTGCCAGCAGGCCTCTAGCGGGAGGTTACAATGAGCAGTTCTTC. The full variable domain, its missing parts supplied by reference TRBV2 and TRBJ2-1, is EPEVTQTPSHQVTQMGQEVILRCVPISNHLYFYWYRQILGQKVEFLVSFYNNEISEKSEIFDDQFSVERPDGSNFTLKIRSTKLEDSAMYFCASRPLAGGYNEQFFGPGTRLTVL.

This clone was seen ten or more times. The CDR3 DNA reads as TGTGCCACCAGCAGACGAGGGTTGGGGACTGAAGCTTTCTTT. Translating it yields CATSRRGLGTEAFF. The chain employs TRBV15 and TRBJ1-1; unclear D gene. V was cut by 2 bases and J by 5 bases, with 12 bases left in between. The CDR3 sequence is 14 residues long. Germline CDR1 is LNHNV and CDR2 is YYDKDF (reference sequence).

This clone was detected only a few times. This chain joins TRBV7-3 and TRBJ2-1; 10 nucleotides align to TRBD2. This CDR3 has 16 amino acids. The V gene end was trimmed by 2 bases and the J gene end by 8 bases; junction bases not matched to a gene: 9. The germline gives CDR1 SGHTA, CDR2 FQGTGA. For the CDR3, the DNA is TGTGCCAGCAGCTTAGTACCTAGCGGGAGTCGGGATGAGCAGTTCTTC. This sequence encodes CASSLVPSGSRDEQFF.